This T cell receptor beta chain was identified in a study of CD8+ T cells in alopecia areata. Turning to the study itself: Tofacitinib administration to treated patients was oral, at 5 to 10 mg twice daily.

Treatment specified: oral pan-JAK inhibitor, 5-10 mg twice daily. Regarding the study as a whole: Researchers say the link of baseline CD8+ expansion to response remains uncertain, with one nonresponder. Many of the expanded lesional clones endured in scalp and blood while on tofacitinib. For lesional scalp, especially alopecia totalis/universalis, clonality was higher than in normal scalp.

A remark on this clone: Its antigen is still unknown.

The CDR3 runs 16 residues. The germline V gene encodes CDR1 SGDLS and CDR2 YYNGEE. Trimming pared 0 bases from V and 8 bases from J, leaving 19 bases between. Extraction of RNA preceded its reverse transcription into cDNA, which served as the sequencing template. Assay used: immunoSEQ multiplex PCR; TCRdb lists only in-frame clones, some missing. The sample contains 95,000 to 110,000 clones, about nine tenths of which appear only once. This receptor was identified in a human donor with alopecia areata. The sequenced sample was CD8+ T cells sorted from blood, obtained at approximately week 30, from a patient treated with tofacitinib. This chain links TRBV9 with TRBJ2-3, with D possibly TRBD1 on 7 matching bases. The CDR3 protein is CASSVDEGAQGGTQYF. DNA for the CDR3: TGTGCCAGCAGCGTAGACGAGGGGGCGCAGGGAGGTACGCAGTATTTT. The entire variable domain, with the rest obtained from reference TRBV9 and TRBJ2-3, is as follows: DSGVTQTPKHLITATGQRVTLRCSPRSGDLSVYWYQQSLDQGLQFLIQYYNGEERAKGNILERFSAQQFPDLHSELNLSSLELGDSALYFCASSVDEGAQGGTQYFGPGTRLTVL.